The subject of this entry is one T cell receptor (beta chain). The target antigen is unknown. Study-level results: In terms of TCR gene usage, tumor memory CD4+ T cells clustered together with blood and lymph node memory CD4+ cells, as well as with lymph node naive CD4+ cells. Greatest tumor Treg TCR overlap was with tumor naive CD4+ cells.

After constant-region reverse-primer amplification, full-length variable regions underwent semi-nested PCR with Nested Universal Primer A. TCRdb ran MiXCR on the 5' RACE reads and lists one entry per CDR3 protein. The sample holds under 8,000 distinct CDR3 sequences, roughly 47% seen once. CD25-based Treg depletion was applied to purified naive CD4+ T cells. Germline V lookup: CDR1 GTSNPN, CDR2 SVGIG (reference sequence). V lost 1 base, J lost 7 bases, and 13 bases lay in between. This CDR3 comprises 13 residues. Sample: naive CD4+ T cells sorted from a lymph node. The subset: naive CD4+ T cells, CD4+CD45RA+CD25-. This receptor was obtained from a female donor with breast cancer. This rearrangement joins TRBV30 to TRBJ2-5; D is unclear. CDR3 bases: TGTGCCTGGAGTGGTACCACCGGTGGGACCCAGTACTTC. Its protein product is CAWSGTTGGTQYF.